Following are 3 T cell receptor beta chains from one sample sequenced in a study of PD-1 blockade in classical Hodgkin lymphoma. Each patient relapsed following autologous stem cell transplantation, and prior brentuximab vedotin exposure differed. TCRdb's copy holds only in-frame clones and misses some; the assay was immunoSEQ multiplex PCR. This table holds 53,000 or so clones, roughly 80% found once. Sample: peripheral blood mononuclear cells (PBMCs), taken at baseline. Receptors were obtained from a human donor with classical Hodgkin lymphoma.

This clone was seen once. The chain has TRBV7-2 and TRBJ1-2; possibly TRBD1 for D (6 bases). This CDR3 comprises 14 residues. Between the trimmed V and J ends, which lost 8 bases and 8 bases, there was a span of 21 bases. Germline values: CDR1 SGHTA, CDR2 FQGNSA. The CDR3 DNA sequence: TGTGCCAGCGAAAATACGGGGGGGCAGAGGGGCTACACCTTC. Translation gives CASENTGGQRGYTF.

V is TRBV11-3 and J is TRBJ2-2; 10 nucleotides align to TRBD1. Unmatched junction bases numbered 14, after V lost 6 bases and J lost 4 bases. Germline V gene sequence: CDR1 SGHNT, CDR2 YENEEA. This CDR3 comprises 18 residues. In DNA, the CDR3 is TGTGCCAGCAGACAGAGACAGGGGGCACCGGGGACCACCGGGGAGCTGTTTTTT. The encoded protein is CASRQRQGAPGTTGELFF. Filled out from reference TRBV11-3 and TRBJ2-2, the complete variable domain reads EAGVVQSPRYKIIEKKQPVAFWCNPISGHNTLYWYLQNLGQGPELLIRYENEEAVDDSQLPKDRFSAERLKGVDSTLKIQPAELGDSAVYLCASRQRQGAPGTTGELFFGEGSRLTVL.

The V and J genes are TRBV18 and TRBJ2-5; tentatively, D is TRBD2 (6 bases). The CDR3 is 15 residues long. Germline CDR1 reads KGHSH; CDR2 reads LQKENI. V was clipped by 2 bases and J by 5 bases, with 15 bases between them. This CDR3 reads CASSPMRQGGETQYF. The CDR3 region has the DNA TGTGCCAGCTCACCAATGCGTCAGGGAGGTGAGACCCAGTACTTC.